Below, 7 T cell receptor beta chains from the same sample are listed, as sequenced in a study of shared clonotypes between healthy human individuals. Libraries were prepared by immunoSEQ multiplex PCR; TCRdb keeps only in-frame clonotypes and omits some of them. The data show fewer than 1 million clones, just over 95% seen once. Only CD45RO-negative cells positively selected for CCR7 counted as naive CD8 cells, so terminally differentiated effector memory CD45RA+ cells were excluded. The sample consisted of naive CD8+ T cells sorted from blood. Receptors were obtained from a man aged 25 to 45 in good health.

V and J are TRBV25-1 and TRBJ2-5; D is ambiguous. There are 13 residues in the CDR3. CDR1 MGHDK and CDR2 SYGVNS come from the germline V gene. The V gene lost 3 bases and the J gene lost 2 bases, with 7 bases spanning the gap. This chain's CDR3 is CASSESTQETQYF. In nucleotides, the CDR3 is TGTGCCAGCAGTGAGTCTACGCAAGAGACCCAGTACTTC.

The V and J genes are TRBV27 and TRBJ2-7, with 7 bases identical to TRBD1. Looked up from germline, CDR1 is MNHEY and CDR2 is SMNVEV (reference sequence). Trimming at V came to 2 bases and at J to 2 bases, leaving 3 bases not matched to a gene. CDR3 length: 14 amino acids. The CDR3 sequence is CASSLTGVAYEQYF. DNA of the CDR3: TGTGCCAGCAGTTTAACAGGGGTGGCCTACGAGCAGTACTTC.

V usage is TRBV27 and J usage is TRBJ2-7; D might be TRBD2 (6 bases). V was pared by 4 bases and J by 5 bases, with 15 bases between. The CDR3 length is 14 residues. Germline CDR1 MNHEY, CDR2 SMNVEV (reference sequence). The CDR3 loop is CASSSGGSLNEQYF. The CDR3 DNA follows: TGTGCCAGCAGTTCCGGGGGAAGCTTAAACGAGCAGTACTTC.

CDR3 coding DNA: TGTGCCAGTAGTGGCGCGTATGAGCAGTTCTTC. Its protein is CASSGAYEQFF. This rearrangement joins TRBV19 to TRBJ2-1, with no clear D. The CDR3 length is 11 residues. Germline V lookup: CDR1 LNHDA, CDR2 SQIVND (reference sequence). The V end was cut by 5 bases, the J end by 8 bases, with 7 bases between. The full variable domain, in which reference TRBV19 and TRBJ2-1 provide the parts outside the CDR3, is DGGITQSPKYLFRKEGQNVTLSCEQNLNHDAMYWYRQDPGQGLRLIYYSQIVNDFQKGDIAEGYSVSREKKESFPLTVTSAQKNPTAFYLCASSGAYEQFFGPGTRLTVL.

The V gene is TRBV4-2, the J gene TRBJ2-1; TRBD2 matches 9 bases. The trim removed 8 bases at V and 4 bases at J, leaving 12 bases unmatched. Germline V lookup: CDR1 LGHNA, CDR2 YNFKEQ. The length of the CDR3 is 16 residues. CDR3 nucleotide sequence: TGTGCCAGCCACCATCGCGGGAGGGCCATATACAATGAGCAGTTCTTC. Translation gives CASHHRGRAIYNEQFF.

In regard to this clone: The same CDR3 also results from other DNA sequences found in this sample. CDR3 in DNA: TGTGCCAGCAGTTTAGCGGGCCTGGGGGACTACGAGCAGTACTTC. This gives the protein CASSLAGLGDYEQYF. This sequence joins TRBV27 and TRBJ2-7; D tentatively reads TRBD1 or TRBD2 (5 bases each). This CDR3 comprises 15 residues. Germline V lookup: CDR1 MNHEY, CDR2 SMNVEV (reference sequence). With 2 bases removed from V and 3 bases from J, the gap between germline ends came to 14 bases.

The chain employs TRBV7-2 and TRBJ2-7, with 12 nucleotides matching TRBD2. J lost 6 bases, V lost 5 bases, and 11 bases had no gene match. Per the germline V gene, CDR1 is SGHTA and CDR2 is FQGNSA. The CDR3 loop spans 16 amino acids. The CDR3 loop reads CASSPVQLAGGPEQYF. The CDR3, as DNA: TGTGCCAGCAGCCCCGTCCAACTAGCGGGAGGCCCCGAGCAGTACTTC.